This paragraph covers one T cell receptor beta chain sequence. These data are taken from a study of patients and donors after allogeneic stem cell transplantation. J lost 5 bases, V lost 2 bases, and 7 bases had no gene match. Per germline, CDR1 SGHNT and CDR2 YYREEE (reference sequence). The CDR3 totals 15 residues. MiXCR was run by TCRdb on the RT-PCR reads, yielding one entry per CDR3 protein. The table shows roughly 12,000 distinct CDR3 sequences, with around 25% occurring only once. The chain employs TRBV5-4 and TRBJ2-3, with 8 nucleotides matching TRBD2. The receptor was isolated from a human donor who was either an allogeneic HSCT recipient or a stem cell or donor lymphocyte infusion donor (not recorded which). It is not recorded whose cells these are; they may come from a transplant donor. Sequenced: blood, either unsorted or a sorted T cell fraction (not recorded which). CDR3 loop: CASSLSGSLRDTQYF. The CDR3 coding sequence is TGTGCCAGCAGCTTAAGCGGGAGTTTACGAGATACGCAGTATTTT.